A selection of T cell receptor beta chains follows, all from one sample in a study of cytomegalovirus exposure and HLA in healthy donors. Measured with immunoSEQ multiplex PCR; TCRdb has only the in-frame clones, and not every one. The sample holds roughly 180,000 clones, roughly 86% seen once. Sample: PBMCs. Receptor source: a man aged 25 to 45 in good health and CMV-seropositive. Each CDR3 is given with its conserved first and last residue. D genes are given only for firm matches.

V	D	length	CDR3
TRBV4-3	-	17	CASSQERGSPLNYGYTF
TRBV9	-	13	CASSADSSYEQYF
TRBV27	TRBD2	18	CASSKTSGRWSSTDTQYF
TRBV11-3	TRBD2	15	CASSSGLVLSGELFF
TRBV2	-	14	CASLDRREDEKLFF
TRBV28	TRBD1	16	CASSTPSGTGYQPQHF
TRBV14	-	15	CASSQEWGREETQYF
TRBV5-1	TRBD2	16	CASSLGSGAMRETQYF
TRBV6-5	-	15	CASSYSGNGGQPQHF
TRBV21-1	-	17	CASRTGQGRAAYYGYTF
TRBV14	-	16	CASSQEWGRLNTEAFF
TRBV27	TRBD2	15	CASRSGGGSYNEQFF
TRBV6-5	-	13	CASTLGRGQPQHF
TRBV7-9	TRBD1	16	CASSLAQPGQAYEQYF
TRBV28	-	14	CASNAARTTQPQHF
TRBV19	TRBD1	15	CASSPTGQGVDEQYF
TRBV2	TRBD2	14	CASSEASGRVEQFF
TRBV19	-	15	CASSIDASGDTEAFF
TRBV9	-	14	CASTRAASYNEQFF
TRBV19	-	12	CASSNVGYEQYF
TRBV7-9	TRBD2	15	CASSLTRGNYNEQFF
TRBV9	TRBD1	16	CASSPRTGFRTDTQYF
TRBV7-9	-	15	CASSLSGMGRHEQYF
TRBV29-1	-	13	CSVVVGGGSEQYF